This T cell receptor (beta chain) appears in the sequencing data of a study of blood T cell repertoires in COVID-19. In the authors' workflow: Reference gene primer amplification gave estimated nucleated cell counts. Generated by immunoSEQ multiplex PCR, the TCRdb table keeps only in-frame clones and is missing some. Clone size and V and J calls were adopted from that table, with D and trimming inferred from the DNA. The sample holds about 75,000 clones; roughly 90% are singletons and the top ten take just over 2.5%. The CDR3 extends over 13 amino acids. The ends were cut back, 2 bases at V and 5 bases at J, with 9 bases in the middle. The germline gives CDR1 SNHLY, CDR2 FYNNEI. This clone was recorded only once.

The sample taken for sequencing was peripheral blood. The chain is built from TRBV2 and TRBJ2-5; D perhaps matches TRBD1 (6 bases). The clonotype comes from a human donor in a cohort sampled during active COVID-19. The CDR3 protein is CASSETGKETQYF. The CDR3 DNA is TGTGCCAGCAGTGAAACAGGGAAGGAGACCCAGTACTTC.